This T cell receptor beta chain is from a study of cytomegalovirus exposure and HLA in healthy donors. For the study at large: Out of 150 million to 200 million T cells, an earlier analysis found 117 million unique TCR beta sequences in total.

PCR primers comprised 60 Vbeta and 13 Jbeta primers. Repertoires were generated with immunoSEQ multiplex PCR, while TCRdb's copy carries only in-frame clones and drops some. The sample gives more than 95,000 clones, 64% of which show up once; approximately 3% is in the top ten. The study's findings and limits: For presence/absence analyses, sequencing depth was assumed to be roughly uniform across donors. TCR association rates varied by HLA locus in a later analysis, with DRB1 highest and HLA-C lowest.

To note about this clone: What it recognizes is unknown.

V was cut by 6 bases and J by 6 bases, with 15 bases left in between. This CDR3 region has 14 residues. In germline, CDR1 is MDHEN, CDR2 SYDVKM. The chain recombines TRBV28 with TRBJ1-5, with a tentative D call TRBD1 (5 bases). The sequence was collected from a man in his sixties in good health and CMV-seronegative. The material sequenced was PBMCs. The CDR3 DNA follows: TGTGCCAGCAGACTACTCGGGGGTAGTCAGCCCCAGCATTTT. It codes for CASRLLGGSQPQHF.